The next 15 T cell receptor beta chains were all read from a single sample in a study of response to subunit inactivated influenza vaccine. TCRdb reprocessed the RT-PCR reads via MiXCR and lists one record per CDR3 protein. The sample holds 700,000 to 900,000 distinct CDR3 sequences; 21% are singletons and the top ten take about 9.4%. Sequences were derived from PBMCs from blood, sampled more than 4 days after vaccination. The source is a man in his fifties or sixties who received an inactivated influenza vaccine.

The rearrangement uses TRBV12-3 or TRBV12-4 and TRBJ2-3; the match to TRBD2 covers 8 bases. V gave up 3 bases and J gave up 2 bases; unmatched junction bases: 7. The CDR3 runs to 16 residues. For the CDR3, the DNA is TGTGCCAGCAGTTTTGGAGCGGGGGACACCACAGATACGCAGTATTTT. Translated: CASSFGAGDTTDTQYF.

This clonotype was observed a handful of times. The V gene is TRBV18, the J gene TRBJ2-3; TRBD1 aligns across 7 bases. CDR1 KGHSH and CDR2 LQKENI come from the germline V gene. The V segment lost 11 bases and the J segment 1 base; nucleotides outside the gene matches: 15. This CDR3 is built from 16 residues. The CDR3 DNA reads TGTGCCGCTTCAGGGGGTGTGGATAGCCGCACAGATACGCAGTATTTT. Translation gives CAASGGVDSRTDTQYF.

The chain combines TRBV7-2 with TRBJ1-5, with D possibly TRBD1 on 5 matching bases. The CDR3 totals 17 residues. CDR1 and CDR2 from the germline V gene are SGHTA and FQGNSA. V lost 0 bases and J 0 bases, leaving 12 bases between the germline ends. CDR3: CASSLAPRVYSNQPQHF. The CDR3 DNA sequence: TGTGCCAGCAGCTTAGCTCCCAGGGTTTATAGCAATCAGCCCCAGCATTTT.

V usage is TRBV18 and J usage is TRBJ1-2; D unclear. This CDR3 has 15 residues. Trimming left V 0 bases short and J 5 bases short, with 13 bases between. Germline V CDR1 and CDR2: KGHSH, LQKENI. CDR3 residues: CASSPPQGFSYGYTF. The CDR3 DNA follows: TGTGCCAGCTCACCACCTCAAGGCTTTTCATATGGCTACACCTTC.

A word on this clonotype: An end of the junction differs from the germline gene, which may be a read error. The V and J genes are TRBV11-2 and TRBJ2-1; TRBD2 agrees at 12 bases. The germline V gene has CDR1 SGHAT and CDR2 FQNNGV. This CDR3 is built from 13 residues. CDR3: CASSSRGLAGKFF. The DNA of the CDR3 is TGTGCAAGCAGCTCCCGAGGACTAGCGGGGAAGTTCTTC.

The CDR3 DNA follows: TGTGCCAGCAGTGACGATTCGGTGGGAGAGACCCAGTACTTC. Amino acids: CASSDDSVGETQYF. The chain links TRBV25-1 to TRBJ2-5; D gene unclear. CDR1 is MGHDK, CDR2 SYGVNS, per germline. V was trimmed by 3 bases and J by 4 bases, leaving 12 bases between them. The CDR3 loop spans 14 amino acids.

CDR3 bases: TGTGCCAGCAGTTTCGACAGGGGGGTCCACGAGCAGTACTTC. Translated: CASSFDRGVHEQYF. The chain links TRBV12-3 or TRBV12-4 to TRBJ2-7, with 9 bases fitting TRBD1. There are 14 residues in the CDR3. The V gene end was trimmed by 3 bases and the J gene end by 5 bases; junction bases not matched to a gene: 5.

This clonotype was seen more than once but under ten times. CDR3 sequence (DNA): TGTGCCAGCAGCCGACTAGGGGGCTCCTACAATGAGCAGTTCTTC. Protein product: CASSRLGGSYNEQFF. The rearrangement uses TRBV7-8 and TRBJ2-1; D assignment may be TRBD1 or TRBD2 (6 bases each). V gave up 5 bases and J gave up 0 bases, with 11 bases separating them. Germline CDR1 SGHVS, CDR2 FQNEAQ. The CDR3 is 15 residues long. The whole variable domain, filled in from reference TRBV7-8 and TRBJ2-1, reads GAGVSQSPRYKVAKRGQDVALRCDPISGHVSLFWYQQALGQGPEFLTYFQNEAQLDKSGLPSDRFFAERPEGSVSTLKIQRTQQEDSAVYLCASSRLGGSYNEQFFGPGTRLTVL.

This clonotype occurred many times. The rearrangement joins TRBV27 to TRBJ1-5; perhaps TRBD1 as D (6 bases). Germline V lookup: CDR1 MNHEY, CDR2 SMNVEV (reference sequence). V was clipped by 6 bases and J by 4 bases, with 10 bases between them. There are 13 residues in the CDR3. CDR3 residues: CASSGQLNQPQHF. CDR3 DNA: TGTGCCAGCAGCGGACAGCTTAATCAGCCCCAGCATTTT.

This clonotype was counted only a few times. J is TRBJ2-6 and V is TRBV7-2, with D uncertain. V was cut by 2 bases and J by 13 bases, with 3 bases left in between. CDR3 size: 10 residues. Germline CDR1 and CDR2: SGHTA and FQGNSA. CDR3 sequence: CASSLQVLTF. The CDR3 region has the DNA TGTGCCAGCAGCTTACAAGTCCTGACTTTC.

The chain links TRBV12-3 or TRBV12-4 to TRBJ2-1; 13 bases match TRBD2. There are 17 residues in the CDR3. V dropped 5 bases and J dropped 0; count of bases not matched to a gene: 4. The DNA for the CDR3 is TGTGCCAGCAGTCGGGGGACTAGCGGGGCCTCCTACAATGAGCAGTTCTTC. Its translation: CASSRGTSGASYNEQFF.

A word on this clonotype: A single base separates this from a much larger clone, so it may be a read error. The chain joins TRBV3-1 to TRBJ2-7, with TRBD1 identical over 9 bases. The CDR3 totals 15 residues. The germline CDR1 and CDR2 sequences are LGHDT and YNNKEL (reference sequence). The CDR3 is CACSQRHRGRPEQYF. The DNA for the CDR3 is TGTGCCTGCAGCCAGAGACACAGGGGGCGGCCCGAGCAGTACTTC.

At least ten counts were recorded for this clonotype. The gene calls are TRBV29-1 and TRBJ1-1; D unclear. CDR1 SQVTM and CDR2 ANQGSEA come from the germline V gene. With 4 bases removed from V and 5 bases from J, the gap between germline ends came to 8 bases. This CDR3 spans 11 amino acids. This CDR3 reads CSVGTRTEAFF. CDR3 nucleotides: TGCAGCGTTGGGACTCGGACTGAAGCTTTCTTT.

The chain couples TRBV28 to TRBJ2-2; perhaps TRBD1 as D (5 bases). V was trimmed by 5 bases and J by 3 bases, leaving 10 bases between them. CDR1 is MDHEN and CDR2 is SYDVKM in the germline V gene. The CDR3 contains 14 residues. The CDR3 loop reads CASSPDMYTGELFF. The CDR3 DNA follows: TGTGCCAGCAGTCCGGACATGTACACCGGGGAGCTGTTTTTT.

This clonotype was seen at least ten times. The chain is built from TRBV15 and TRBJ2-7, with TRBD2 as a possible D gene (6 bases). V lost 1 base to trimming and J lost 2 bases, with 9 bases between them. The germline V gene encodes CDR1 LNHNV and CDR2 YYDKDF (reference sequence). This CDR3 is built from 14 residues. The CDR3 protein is CATSRGDSAYEQYF. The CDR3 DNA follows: TGTGCCACCAGCAGAGGGGACTCCGCCTACGAGCAGTACTTC.